The subject of this entry is one T cell receptor beta chain. Its antigen is not known. Germline CDR1 SGHVS, CDR2 FQNEAQ. The CDR3 sequence is 18 residues long. V was pared by 2 bases and J by 2 bases, with 5 bases of the junction left unmatched. The study ran its PCR with 60 Vbeta and 13 Jbeta primers. Some clones are missing from TCRdb's copy, which holds only in-frame ones; the method was immunoSEQ multiplex PCR. In all, the sample yields 200,000 to 250,000 clones. This entry is derived from a study of cytomegalovirus exposure and HLA in healthy donors. Study outcomes and limitations: Over 150 TCR beta chains were listed as cytomegalovirus-associated. The productive fraction for most TCR beta V segments was about 87% or about 30% in an earlier analysis.

The receptor was isolated from a girl aged 2-10 years in good health and CMV-seropositive. The sequencing sample was made of PBMCs. This chain links TRBV7-8 with TRBJ2-2; 13 nucleotides match TRBD2. CDR3 DNA sequence: TGTGCCAGCAGCTTATTTGGGACTAGCGGGGTCAACACCGGGGAGCTGTTTTTT. Translating it yields CASSLFGTSGVNTGELFF.